This TCR beta chain was retrieved from a study of identifying expanded T cells in peripheral blood. Study results and caveats: Variance in clone template counts between approximately 2-week samples significantly increased with total template count across all healthy donors.

Only in-frame clones appear in the TCRdb table, and some are missing; sequencing was by immunoSEQ multiplex PCR. The sample lists approximately 110,000 clones; approximately 90% were seen once. CDR3 length: 12 residues. V was cut by 2 bases and J by 4 bases, with 4 bases left in between. Looked up from germline, CDR1 is SGHDT and CDR2 is YYEEEE. This clone was counted once. Its specificity is not known. The sample was blood. The chain couples TRBV5-6 to TRBJ1-5, with D unclear. The origin of this receptor is a person aged 18 to 70 in good health. CDR3 region: CASSLGNQPQHF. The CDR3 nucleotides read TGTGCCAGCAGCTTAGGTAATCAGCCCCAGCATTTT.